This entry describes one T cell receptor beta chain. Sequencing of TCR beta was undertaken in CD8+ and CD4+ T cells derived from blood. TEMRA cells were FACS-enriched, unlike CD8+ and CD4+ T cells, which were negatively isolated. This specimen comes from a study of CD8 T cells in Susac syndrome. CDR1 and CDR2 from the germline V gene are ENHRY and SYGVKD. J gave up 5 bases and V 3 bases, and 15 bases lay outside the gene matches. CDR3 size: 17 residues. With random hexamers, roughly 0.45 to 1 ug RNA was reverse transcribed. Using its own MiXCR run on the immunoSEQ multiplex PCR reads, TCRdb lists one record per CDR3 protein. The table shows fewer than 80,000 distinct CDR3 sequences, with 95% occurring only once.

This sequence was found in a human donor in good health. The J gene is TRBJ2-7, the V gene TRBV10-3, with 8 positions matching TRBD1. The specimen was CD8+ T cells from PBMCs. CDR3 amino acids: CAISDPRPDRGAHEQYF. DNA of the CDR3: TGTGCCATCAGTGACCCCAGACCTGACAGGGGAGCACACGAGCAGTACTTC.